This T cell receptor (beta chain) was sequenced for a study of CD8+ T cells in alopecia areata (dated by TCRdb to 2016 to 2018). About the study as a whole: The treated patients, all with moderate-to-severe alopecia areata, were enrolled in an open-label pilot trial of oral tofacitinib given at 5 to 10 mg twice daily. Tofacitinib was administered for 6 to 18 months, and 6 months of follow-up off drug were then conducted to assess delayed response and recurrence. Disease severity in treated patients was measured with the SALT score, which quantifies the percentage of affected scalp surface area. In both human patients and the C3H/HeJ mouse model, the study applied high-throughput TCRbeta sequencing to look at T cell clonal expansion in alopecia areata. On the human side, TCRbeta sequencing was run on scalp tissue and on sorted CD4+ and CD8+ peripheral blood T cells from healthy controls and from alopecia areata patients with either patchy or totalis/universalis disease. Biopsies were taken from tofacitinib-treated patients at baseline and again at 4 and 24 weeks into treatment, and several of those patients also had a later scalp biopsy. Scalp clonality was compared across normal scalp (n=4), patchy alopecia areata scalp (n=8), and alopecia totalis/universalis scalp (n=8). The RNA source kit depended on sample type: the PAXgene miRNA kit for fixed scalp, the miRNeasy kit for PBMCs, and the RNeasy kit for mouse skin. TCRbeta CDR3 regions were amplified by immunoSEQ multiplex PCR using 35 Vbeta forward and 13 Jbeta reverse primers.

The study at large found these results: Compared with normal scalp, lesional scalp, particularly in alopecia totalis/universalis, had higher clonality and more expanded CD8+ clones, which suggests antigenic drive. Scalp TCR repertoire analysis is complicated because resident alphabeta T cells in normal human skin are also sequenced, whereas mouse skin is dominated by gammadelta T cells. Compared with mice, TCR sequences shared between patients were less clear, possibly partly because of HLA diversity across the patient population. Because the treated cohort was small and had just a single nonresponder, larger studies are needed to establish links between baseline CD8+ expansion and response. Many expanded lesional clones persisted in scalp and blood during tofacitinib treatment, which may partly explain relapse after stopping treatment. Scalp clonality and the number of expanded CD8+ clones among the top 100 scalp clones were significantly decreased by tofacitinib.

Receptor libraries were prepared by the immunoSEQ multiplex PCR assay. RNA was extracted from all samples and reverse transcribed into cDNA, which served as template for TCR sequencing. SuperScript III was used to make first-strand cDNA, primed with a 2:1 mix of oligo-dT and random hexamers. Amplification bias was assessed with a synthetic immune receptor repertoire, and residual bias was removed computationally. Per the original workflow: Raw reads were preprocessed for error removal, and CDR3 was defined according to IMGT conventions as running from the conserved cysteine to phenylalanine. Clonality was calculated as 1 minus Shannon entropy normalized by log2 of the number of productive unique TCRs. Whether each scalp clone was CD4 or CD8 was inferred by checking scalp TCRbeta sequences against the CD4 and CD8 repertoires from sorted blood. TCRdb obtained this table from immuneACCESS and retained in-frame rearrangements with V and J assigned. These tables miss some clones; where compared with another copy, unresolved V genes account for less than half of the shortfall, and the remainder is unexplained. V and J calls and clone size are as listed in that table; D and trimming were resolved from the DNA. A total of about 200,000 clones appear in this sample, approximately 61% of them only once. The top ten clonotypes cover just over 1% of the sample.

The CDR3, cysteine through phenylalanine, is 15 amino acids long. The sequence is cut down to CDR3 DNA, 45 bases in frame from base 1. CDR1 and CDR2, per the germline V gene, are SGHTA and FQGNSA. A distance of 13 bases separates the germline ends of V and J, which lose 3 bases and 2 bases respectively. This sample's time point label indicates: 20 to 30 weeks on oral tofacitinib. Taken with the paper, the label for treatment or condition translates to: oral pan-JAK inhibitor, 5-10 mg twice daily. Peripheral blood and lesional scalp punch biopsies were obtained from patients with alopecia areata. PBMCs were isolated by density centrifugation and stained for CD3, CD4 and CD8, after which CD4+ and CD8+ T cells were sorted on a FACSAria. Concerning this clone: The specificity of this receptor is unknown. No base quality values were provided; no much bigger clone lies one nucleotide off.

The receptor chain draws on TRBV7-2 and TRBJ2-5; D gene: possibly TRBD2, on 6 matching bases. The starting material was CD4+ T cells sorted from blood, obtained at week 24, from a patient treated with tofacitinib. This sequence was found in a human donor with alopecia areata. The CDR3 corresponds to CASSLGGANQETQYF. The sequenced DNA is TGTGCCAGCAGCTTGGGCGGGGCCAATCAAGAGACCCAGTACTTC.